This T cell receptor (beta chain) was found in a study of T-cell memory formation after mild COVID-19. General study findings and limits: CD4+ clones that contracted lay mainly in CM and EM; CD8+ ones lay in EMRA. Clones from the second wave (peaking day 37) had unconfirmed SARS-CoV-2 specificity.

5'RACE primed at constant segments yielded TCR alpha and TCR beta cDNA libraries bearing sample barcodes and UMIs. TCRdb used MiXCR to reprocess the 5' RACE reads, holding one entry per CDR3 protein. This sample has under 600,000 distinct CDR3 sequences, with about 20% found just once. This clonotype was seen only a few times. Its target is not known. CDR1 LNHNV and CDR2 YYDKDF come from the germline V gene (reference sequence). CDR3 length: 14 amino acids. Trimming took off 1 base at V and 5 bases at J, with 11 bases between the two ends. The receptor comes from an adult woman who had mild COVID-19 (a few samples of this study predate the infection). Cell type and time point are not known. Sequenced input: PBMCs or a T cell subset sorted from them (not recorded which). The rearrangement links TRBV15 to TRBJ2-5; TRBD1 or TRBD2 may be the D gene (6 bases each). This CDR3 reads CATSRVGGVETQYF. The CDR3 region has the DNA TGTGCCACCAGCAGAGTGGGGGGCGTCGAGACCCAGTACTTC.